This T cell receptor (beta chain) was recorded in a study of blood T cell repertoires in COVID-19 (dated by TCRdb to the early 2020s). Background on the whole study: Collaborator samples came from the United States, Italy and Spain and covered acute and convalescent phases of COVID-19. The material from the prospective study consisted of cDNA or gDNA derived from T cells, B-cell-depleted T cells, or PBMCs. Samples came from the ongoing ImmuneRACE study (first 160 participants) plus 1,254 subjects from 6 global collaborators. Subjects who had been exposed to COVID-19, were actively infected with it, or had recovered from it provided the deeply sampled blood TCRbeta repertoires that made up the dataset. The sample metadata nearly always contained a de-identified subject ID, COVID-19 status, age in years and sex. The repertoires were released in a freely available public database intended as a resource for research on the immune response to SARS-CoV-2. HLA class I and class II types, where available, came from metadata supplied by the sample provider rather than from assay-based typing.

Collaborating institutions collected whole blood in K2EDTA tubes following their own protocols. For TCRbeta analysis, collaborators shipped samples as frozen whole blood, isolated PBMCs, or DNA extracted from either of those sample types. Results and caveats for the whole study, not just this receptor: The quantity of clinical and demographic metadata differed by source and by participant and was supplied without curation.

TCRbeta CDR3 regions were amplified from genomic DNA by means of the immunoSEQ Assay, a bias-controlled multiplex PCR. The authors' analysis ran thus. Within the assay, amplification of reference gene primers was used to estimate how many nucleated cells each sample contained. To quantify the absolute abundance of each unique TCRbeta CDR3 rearrangement, sequence reads were collapsed and filtered. Productive Simpson clonality was computed per sample as the square root of Simpson's diversity index over productive rearrangements. What TCRdb holds here is the immuneACCESS table cut down to in-frame rearrangements. Part of the clones is not present; checked against another copy, under half of the missing clones reflect an unresolved V gene, and the others are unexplained. The DNA was the basis for D and trimming; V, J and clone size are from that table. In this sample the table shows approximately 110,000 clones, approximately 90% of which occur a single time. The ten largest account for 4% to 5.5% of the sample.

In the case of this clone: Its cognate antigen has yet to be identified. Per-base quality was not reported, and no clone a single base away is much larger than it.

Per the germline V gene, KGHDR is the CDR1 and SFDVKD is the CDR2. Reading from cysteine to phenylalanine, the CDR3 counts 14 amino acids. Only CDR3 DNA remains: 42 bases, in frame from the first base. Here V drops 9 bases and J drops 2 bases, and the junction holds 5 bases not matched to any gene. The rearrangement joined TRBV24-1 to TRBJ2-2, and 7 bases in between align with TRBD2. Source material: peripheral blood. This clonotype originated in a woman aged 45-59 years with acute or convalescent COVID-19. The DNA sequence follows: TGTGCCACCGGGGAGGGGCCAAACACCGGGGAGCTGTTTTTT. Its coded protein is CATGEGPNTGELFF.